One sample yielded the 24 T cell receptor beta chains listed below, sequenced in a study of cytomegalovirus exposure and HLA in healthy donors. Both 60 Vbeta primers and 13 Jbeta primers went into the PCR. Data came from immunoSEQ multiplex PCR; TCRdb stores just in-frame clones and leaves some out. This listing includes some 71,000 clones. The sequencing input was PBMCs. The receptors here all came from a woman in her 30s in good health and CMV-seronegative.

The rearrangement links TRBV14 to TRBJ1-2; 11 bases align to TRBD1. In germline, CDR1 is SGHDN, CDR2 FVKESK. The CDR3 runs to 15 residues. V lost 6 bases, J lost 5 bases, and 8 bases stayed unmatched. CDR3 nucleotide sequence: TGTGCCAGCAGTAAGGGACAGGGGGGCCGGTATGGCTACACCTTC. It codes for CASSKGQGGRYGYTF.

V usage is TRBV30 and J usage is TRBJ1-6; a possible D gene is TRBD1 (5 bases). CDR1 is GTSNPN and CDR2 is SVGIG in the germline V gene (reference sequence). This CDR3 region has 15 residues. V was cut by 0 bases and J by 2 bases, with 8 bases left in between. The CDR3 region is CAWSVRGTYNSPLHF. In nucleotides, the CDR3 is TGTGCCTGGAGTGTACGGGGGACCTATAATTCACCCCTCCACTTT.

This rearrangement joins TRBV7-2 to TRBJ2-1; D gene uncertain. The ends were cut back, 2 bases at V and 8 bases at J, with 4 bases in the middle. The CDR3 covers 11 residues. Germline CDR1 and CDR2: SGHTA and FQGNSA. This chain's CDR3 is CASSLLDEQFF. CDR3 DNA sequence: TGTGCCAGCAGCTTACTCGATGAGCAGTTCTTC.

The chain links TRBV14 to TRBJ2-5; 7 bases map to TRBD2. The CDR3 has 15 residues. V dropped 1 base and J dropped 5; count of bases not matched to a gene: 7. Germline CDR1 SGHDN, CDR2 FVKESK. CDR3 amino acids: CASSQVAGAEETQYF. CDR3 sequence (DNA): TGTGCCAGCAGCCAAGTTGCGGGAGCGGAGGAGACCCAGTACTTC.

The rearrangement links TRBV9 to TRBJ2-7, with 10 bases aligning to TRBD2. From germline, CDR1 is SGDLS and CDR2 YYNGEE. This CDR3 contains 14 residues. V was pared by 3 bases and J by 1 base, with 1 base of the junction left unmatched. CDR3 loop: CASSGTSGSYEQYF. CDR3 in DNA: TGTGCCAGCAGCGGGACTAGCGGTTCCTACGAGCAGTACTTC.

This chain connects TRBV30 to TRBJ2-7; 8 bases fit TRBD1. The CDR3 is made up of 14 amino acids. V lost 3 bases to trimming and J lost 1 base; unmatched junction nucleotides: 5. CDR1 GTSNPN and CDR2 SVGIG come from the germline V gene (reference sequence). This CDR3 reads CAWRVTGVSYEQYF. The CDR3 DNA follows: TGTGCCTGGAGGGTGACAGGGGTGTCCTACGAGCAGTACTTC.

The rearrangement uses TRBV18 and TRBJ2-2, with D perhaps TRBD2 (5 bases). V was cut by 0 bases and J by 3 bases, with 5 bases left in between. The CDR3 is 14 residues long. Germline V lookup: CDR1 KGHSH, CDR2 LQKENI. The CDR3 DNA reads as TGTGCCAGCTCACCACCGAGGGACACCGGGGAGCTGTTTTTT. This encodes CASSPPRDTGELFF.

The chain employs TRBV18 and TRBJ1-2; TRBD1 aligns across 10 bases. V shed 6 bases, J shed 2 bases, and the junction held 6 bases outside the gene matches. Per germline, CDR1 KGHSH and CDR2 LQKENI. The CDR3 runs 15 residues. The DNA for the CDR3 is TGTGCCAGCTCCCCGGGACAGGGGCGCAACTATGGCTACACCTTC. Protein sequence: CASSPGQGRNYGYTF.

The chain combines TRBV29-1 with TRBJ2-2; D may be TRBD1 (6 bases). V lost 7 bases to trimming and J lost 1 base, with 13 bases between them. The CDR3 sequence is 14 residues long. Germline-derived CDR1 and CDR2 are SQVTM and ANQGSEA. DNA of the CDR3: TGCAGCGGTAGAACAGGGTGGAACACCGGGGAGCTGTTTTTT. Residues: CSGRTGWNTGELFF.

The chain is built from TRBV19 and TRBJ1-5, with D possibly matching TRBD1 (6 bases). CDR3 length: 14 amino acids. The V gene's germline CDR1 is LNHDA and CDR2 SQIVND (reference sequence). Trimming removed 2 bases from V and 10 bases from J, with 15 bases in between. CDR3 sequence reads: CASSIRGGFPPQHF. CDR3 nucleotide sequence: TGTGCCAGTAGTATACGGGGGGGCTTCCCCCCCCAGCATTTT.

The rearrangement joins TRBV6-5 to TRBJ2-2; 9 positions agree with TRBD1. CDR1 is MNHEY and CDR2 is SVGAGI in the germline V gene. V trimming: 4 bases; J trimming: 6 bases; junction bases outside the gene matches: 6. CDR3 size: 15 residues. The CDR3 is CASSFETGGSGELFF. CDR3 nucleotide sequence: TGTGCCAGCAGTTTCGAGACAGGGGGATCCGGGGAGCTGTTTTTT.

The CDR3 region has the DNA TGTGCCACCCCGGGACTCCCTAACCCCGGGGAGCTGTTTTTT. This encodes CATPGLPNPGELFF. This chain joins TRBV6-1 and TRBJ2-2; TRBD2 might be the D (6 bases). Deletions cut 10 bases from V and 6 bases from J, with 18 bases between. Germline values: CDR1 MNHNS, CDR2 SASEGT. This CDR3 has 14 residues.

This chain uses TRBV6-1 with TRBJ1-2; possibly TRBD1 for D (5 bases). V was cut by 7 bases and J by 6 bases, with 15 bases left in between. The CDR3 consists of 13 residues. Germline values: CDR1 MNHNS, CDR2 SASEGT. CDR3 sequence reads: CASTDSQKNGYTF. DNA for the CDR3: TGTGCCAGCACCGACAGCCAGAAAAATGGCTACACCTTC.

CDR3 nucleotide sequence: TGTGCCAGCAGTCTCCCCTCGGGCTACACCTTC. Its protein is CASSLPSGYTF. The rearrangement joins TRBV28 to TRBJ1-2; D not certain. Deletions cut 5 bases from V and 8 bases from J, with 9 bases between. Germline V gives CDR1 MDHEN, CDR2 SYDVKM. The CDR3 loop spans 11 amino acids.

This chain connects TRBV9 to TRBJ2-1; 15 bases are shared with TRBD2. V lost 4 bases and J lost 8; bases outside the gene matches: 4. This CDR3 region has 15 residues. The germline V gene has CDR1 SGDLS and CDR2 YYNGEE. Written as DNA, the CDR3 is TGTGCCAGCAGCCGGACTAGCGGGGGGGTCTATGAGCAGTTCTTC. Protein: CASSRTSGGVYEQFF.

With regard to this clone: The junction shows a germline mismatch at one end, possibly a read error. This chain joins TRBV30 and TRBJ1-1, with D possibly being TRBD1 (5 bases). CDR3 length: 13 amino acids. Germline assignment: CDR1 GTSNPN and CDR2 SVGIG (reference sequence). The CDR3 sequence: CAWSVQGVAALGF. CDR3 DNA sequence: TGTGCCTGGAGTGTTCAGGGTGTGGCCGCTTTAGGGTTT.

The chain combines TRBV30 with TRBJ2-1; no reliable D call. Germline V CDR1 and CDR2: GTSNPN, SVGIG (reference sequence). Trimming removed 5 bases at V and 7 bases at J, with 9 bases between. This CDR3 comprises 11 residues. The CDR3 loop is CAWSRWNEQFF. In DNA form, the CDR3 reads TGTGCCTGGTCGCGATGGAATGAGCAGTTCTTC.

The rearrangement uses TRBV6-4 and TRBJ1-3, with D tentatively TRBD1 (6 bases). The CDR3 is 19 residues long. With 3 bases removed from V and 0 bases from J, the gap between germline ends came to 21 bases. Germline values: CDR1 MRHNA, CDR2 SNTAGT. CDR3 bases: TGTGCCAGCAGTGATCTGGACAGATTATGTTTAAACTCTGGAAACACCATATATTTT. Translating gives CASSDLDRLCLNSGNTIYF.

The chain employs TRBV10-2 and TRBJ2-3; 9 nucleotides align to TRBD2. Germline loops: CDR1 WSHSY, CDR2 SAAADI. J gave up 0 bases and V 8 bases, and 6 bases lay outside the gene matches. The CDR3 is made up of 15 amino acids. CDR3 in DNA: TGCGCCAGCCATTCACTAGCGGGTAGCACAGATACGCAGTATTTT. It is translated as CASHSLAGSTDTQYF.

This chain uses TRBV13 with TRBJ2-1, with TRBD2 as a possible D gene (6 bases). The CDR3 is 19 residues long. Trimming stripped 6 bases from V and 5 bases from J, with 29 bases between. The germline V gene encodes CDR1 PRHDT and CDR2 FYEKMQ (reference sequence). The DNA of the CDR3 is TGTGCCAGCAGGTTCCGGGGGTTCCGGGCCTCGGTTAAGGACAATGAGCAGTTCTTC. This codes for CASRFRGFRASVKDNEQFF. Full variable domain (remainder filled in from reference TRBV13 and TRBJ2-1): AAGVIQSPRHLIKEKRETATLKCYPIPRHDTVYWYQQGPGQDPQFLISFYEKMQSDKGSIPDRFSAQQFSDYHSELNMSSLELGDSALYFCASRFRGFRASVKDNEQFFGPGTRLTVL.

The chain employs TRBV27 and TRBJ2-1; D might be TRBD1 (5 bases). Between the trimmed V and J ends, which lost 2 bases and 4 bases, there was a span of 9 bases. This CDR3 spans 14 amino acids. The germline V gene encodes CDR1 MNHEY and CDR2 SMNVEV (reference sequence). The CDR3 DNA sequence: TGTGCCAGCAGTTTACAGGGCTTTTACAATGAGCAGTTCTTC. As protein: CASSLQGFYNEQFF.

This chain's CDR3 is CASSIGLAGVLDTQYF. DNA of the CDR3: TGTGCCAGCAGCATCGGACTAGCGGGGGTTCTGGATACGCAGTATTTT. This rearrangement joins TRBV9 to TRBJ2-3, with TRBD2 matching 13 bases. There are 16 residues in the CDR3. J lost 6 bases, V lost 4 bases, and 8 bases had no gene match. Germline values: CDR1 SGDLS, CDR2 YYNGEE.

This chain joins TRBV30 and TRBJ2-7; possibly TRBD2 for D (7 bases). CDR3 length: 14 amino acids. Trimming left V 1 base short and J 3 bases short, with 13 bases between. Germline values: CDR1 GTSNPN, CDR2 SVGIG (reference sequence). As DNA, the CDR3 is TGTGCCTGGAGTGGTGGGGGGGGGCTCTACGAGCAGTACTTC. Translation gives CAWSGGGGLYEQYF.

The genes are TRBV18 and TRBJ1-5, with TRBD1 matching 7 bases. V lost 1 base and J lost 5; bases outside the gene matches: 2. CDR1 is KGHSH and CDR2 is LQKENI in the germline V gene. This CDR3 contains 14 residues. CDR3 bases: TGTGCCAGCTCACCACTAACAGGGGATCAGCCCCAGCATTTT. It codes for CASSPLTGDQPQHF. The variable domain in full, completed from reference TRBV18 and TRBJ1-5, reads NAGVMQNPRHLVRRRGQEARLRCSPMKGHSHVYWYRQLPEEGLKFMVYLQKENIIDESGMPKERFSAEFPKEGPSILRIQQVVRGDSAAYFCASSPLTGDQPQHFGDGTRLSIL.